Below, 23 T cell receptor beta chains from the same sample are listed, as sequenced in a study of blood T cell repertoires in COVID-19. The protocol was immunoSEQ multiplex PCR, while the TCRdb copy is restricted to in-frame clones and leaves out a portion. The top ten hold 15% to 20% of the sample, which has fewer than 120,000 clones, about four fifths seen once. Sequencing input: peripheral blood. These TCRs come from a woman aged 55-70 years with acute or convalescent COVID-19.

This chain joins TRBV7-2 and TRBJ1-5, with 8 bases fitting TRBD1. V shed 4 bases, J shed 3 bases, and the junction held 5 bases outside the gene matches. CDR1 is SGHTA, CDR2 FQGNSA, per germline. CDR3 size: 15 residues. DNA for the CDR3: TGTGCCAGCAGCTCAGGGGGCACTAACAATCAGCCCCAGCATTTT. This encodes CASSSGGTNNQPQHF.

This rearrangement joins TRBV29-1 to TRBJ1-1; maybe TRBD1 (5 bases). The CDR3 has 13 amino acids. The V gene's germline CDR1 is SQVTM and CDR2 ANQGSEA. V was clipped by 4 bases and J by 2 bases, with 11 bases between them. The CDR3 is CSVAREVNTEAFF. In DNA, the CDR3 is TGCAGCGTTGCCAGGGAAGTTAACACTGAAGCTTTCTTT.

The rearrangement links TRBV29-1 to TRBJ2-5; D unclear. The CDR3 is 15 residues long. Trimming took 2 bases from V and 5 from J, leaving 18 bases between them. The germline gives CDR1 SQVTM, CDR2 ANQGSEA. CDR3 residues: CSVELDPIEVETQYF. CDR3 DNA sequence: TGCAGCGTTGAACTTGATCCGATAGAGGTTGAGACCCAGTACTTC.

This sequence joins TRBV30 and TRBJ1-2; a possible D gene is TRBD1 (5 bases). The CDR3 extends over 13 amino acids. CDR1 and CDR2 (germline): GTSNPN, SVGIG (reference sequence). Trimming shortened V by 0 bases and J by 8 bases, and 13 bases separated the two germline ends. CDR3 bases: TGTGCCTGGAGTGTACCAGGGCTGGGAGGCTACACCTTC. Translated, it gives CAWSVPGLGGYTF.

The gene calls are TRBV13 and TRBJ2-4; maybe TRBD1 (8 bases). Germline CDR1 and CDR2: PRHDT and FYEKMQ (reference sequence). The CDR3 has 15 residues. V lost 5 bases and J 2 bases, leaving 13 bases between the germline ends. The DNA of the CDR3 is TGTGCCAGCAGCCCACAGGGGGGGACCAAAAACATTCAGTACTTC. Translated: CASSPQGGTKNIQYF.

The chain uses TRBV9 and TRBJ1-5; D gene ambiguous. The CDR3 contains 12 residues. Trimming cost V 0 bases and J 7 bases, with 5 bases left between them. CDR1 is SGDLS, CDR2 YYNGEE, per germline. CDR3 coding DNA: TGTGCCAGCAGCGTAGTTCGGCAGCCCCAGCATTTT. Residues: CASSVVRQPQHF. The full variable domain, completed using reference TRBV9 and TRBJ1-5, is DSGVTQTPKHLITATGQRVTLRCSPRSGDLSVYWYQQSLDQGLQFLIQYYNGEERAKGNILERFSAQQFPDLHSELNLSSLELGDSALYFCASSVVRQPQHFGDGTRLSIL.

This chain connects TRBV12-3 or TRBV12-4 to TRBJ1-2; 7 nucleotides agree with TRBD1. CDR3 length equals 13 residues. V shed 6 bases and J 4 bases; nucleotides not matched to a gene: 5. CDR3 in DNA: TGTGCCAGCAGAAACGGGACAGTCTATGGCTACACCTTC. Amino acid sequence: CASRNGTVYGYTF.

The CDR3 sequence is CAISERGGDPSNQPQHF. In DNA form, the CDR3 reads TGTGCCATCAGTGAGAGGGGGGGAGATCCGAGCAATCAGCCCCAGCATTTT. This chain connects TRBV10-3 to TRBJ1-5, with a weak D call TRBD1 (6 bases). Germline values: CDR1 ENHRY, CDR2 SYGVKD. Trimming shortened V by 2 bases and J by 1 base, and 15 bases separated the two germline ends. CDR3 length equals 17 residues.

J is TRBJ2-7 and V is TRBV27, with TRBD1 matching 8 bases. CDR3 length equals 14 residues. Germline V CDR1 and CDR2: MNHEY, SMNVEV (reference sequence). Unmatched junction bases numbered 6, after V lost 5 bases and J lost 3 bases. The CDR3 loop reads CASSPRTGIYEQYF. The CDR3 nucleotides are TGTGCCAGCAGTCCCCGGACAGGGATCTACGAGCAGTACTTC.

J is TRBJ1-1 and V is TRBV25-1; D ambiguous. CDR3 length equals 14 residues. Germline values: CDR1 MGHDK, CDR2 SYGVNS. V was cut by 2 bases and J by 10 bases, with 17 bases left in between. The CDR3 protein is CASSEREGPRRAFF. DNA of the CDR3: TGTGCCAGCAGTGAACGGGAGGGCCCCAGGCGAGCTTTCTTT.

The J gene is TRBJ1-2, the V gene TRBV11-3; TRBD1 matches 9 bases. With 5 bases clipped from V and 7 bases from J, the junction kept 5 bases outside the gene matches. CDR1 and CDR2 from the germline V gene are SGHNT and YENEEA. The CDR3 extends over 13 amino acids. This chain's CDR3 is CASSDDRGGGYTF. In DNA form, the CDR3 reads TGTGCCAGCAGCGACGACAGGGGGGGTGGCTACACCTTC.

This chain links TRBV7-6 with TRBJ1-3, with D maybe TRBD1 (5 bases). CDR1 is SGHVS, CDR2 FNYEAQ, per germline. Trimming left V 5 bases short and J 0 bases short, with 11 bases between. The CDR3 is 15 residues long. The CDR3 reads CASSPQGLSGNTIYF. The CDR3 nucleotides are TGTGCCAGCAGCCCCCAGGGCCTCTCTGGAAACACCATATATTTT. Drawing the rest from reference TRBV7-6 and TRBJ1-3, the complete variable domain is GAGVSQSPRYKVTKRGQDVALRCDPISGHVSLYWYRQALGQGPEFLTYFNYEAQQDKSGLPNDRFSAERPEGSISTLTIQRTEQRDSAMYRCASSPQGLSGNTIYFGEGSWLTVV.

This clone appeared a single time. J is TRBJ1-5 and V is TRBV9, with D possibly being TRBD1 (5 bases). Looked up from germline, CDR1 is SGDLS and CDR2 is YYNGEE. The V and J ends lost 1 base and 5 bases respectively, with 7 bases between them. This CDR3 contains 13 residues. The CDR3 region has the DNA TGTGCCAGCAGCGTATCGGGGGATCAGCCCCAGCATTTT. Protein sequence: CASSVSGDQPQHF.

The chain is built from TRBV21-1 and TRBJ2-5; TRBD1 is taken as the D call from the table, unchecked against the DNA. TRBV21-1 is assigned pseudogene status. The CDR3 covers 17 residues. This CDR3 is CASSKDWGTGGRETQYF. The CDR3 DNA is TGTGCCAGCAGCAAAGACTGGGGGACAGGGGGTAGGGAGACCCAGTACTTC.

The gene calls are TRBV29-1 and TRBJ1-2; possible D gene TRBD1, 6 bases. V was shortened by 4 bases and J by 4 bases, with 13 bases between the two germline ends. The CDR3 consists of 13 residues. CDR1 and CDR2 from the germline V gene are SQVTM and ANQGSEA. DNA for the CDR3: TGCAGCGTTGCCCTATTGGACAGCTATGGCTACACCTTC. This gives the protein CSVALLDSYGYTF. Supplemented by reference TRBV29-1 and TRBJ1-2, the full variable domain reads SAVISQKPSRDICQRGTSLTIQCQVDSQVTMMFWYRQQPGQSLTLIATANQGSEATYESGFVIDKFPISRPNLTFSTLTVSNMSPEDSSIYLCSVALLDSYGYTFGSGTRLTVV.

The chain recombines TRBV6-9 with TRBJ1-5; possibly TRBD1 for D (5 bases). CDR3 size: 13 residues. Germline values: CDR1 MNHGY, CDR2 SVAAGI. Deletions cut 11 bases from V and 4 bases from J, with 15 bases between. CDR3 in amino acids: CASRGSANQPQHF. The CDR3 bases are TGTGCCTCAAGGGGCAGTGCGAATCAGCCCCAGCATTTT.

This clone was counted only a few times. The chain has TRBV2 and TRBJ1-5; perhaps TRBD1 as D (5 bases). CDR3 length: 13 residues. The germline CDR1 and CDR2 sequences are SNHLY and FYNNEI. Trimming removed 5 bases from V and 3 bases from J, with 8 bases in between. The CDR3 sequence is CASSTGFNQPQHF. CDR3 DNA: TGTGCCAGCAGTACAGGCTTCAATCAGCCCCAGCATTTT. Complete variable domain (other parts from reference TRBV2 and TRBJ1-5): EPEVTQTPSHQVTQMGQEVILRCVPISNHLYFYWYRQILGQKVEFLVSFYNNEISEKSEIFDDQFSVERPDGSNFTLKIRSTKLEDSAMYFCASSTGFNQPQHFGDGTRLSIL.

This clone occurred once. V gene TRBV28 combines with J gene TRBJ1-3, with D perhaps matching TRBD1 (5 bases). CDR1 and CDR2 from the germline V gene are MDHEN and SYDVKM. V was shortened by 0 bases and J by 4 bases, with 10 bases between the two germline ends. The CDR3 has 15 amino acids. The CDR3 sequence: CASSLWAGRGNTIYF. The CDR3 region has the DNA TGTGCCAGCAGTTTATGGGCGGGACGGGGAAACACCATATATTTT.

This chain joins TRBV5-5 and TRBJ1-6; unclear D gene. Germline values: CDR1 SGHKS, CDR2 YYEKEE (reference sequence). This CDR3 is 17 amino acids long. Trimming stripped 3 bases from V and 2 bases from J, with 15 bases between. The CDR3 coding sequence is TGTGCCAGCAGCTCCGTATTGGCCCCAACCTATAATTCACCCCTCCACTTT. Encoded protein: CASSSVLAPTYNSPLHF.

The count of this clone is one. The V and J genes are TRBV2 and TRBJ2-7; 8 bases agree with TRBD2. This CDR3 is built from 15 residues. The germline gives CDR1 SNHLY, CDR2 FYNNEI. Germline trimming cut 6 bases from V and 0 bases from J; bases unmatched to any gene: 7. In DNA form, the CDR3 reads TGTGCCAGCAGCCAGACTAGCGTCCCCTCCTACGAGCAGTACTTC. This translates into CASSQTSVPSYEQYF.

The chain employs TRBV6-6 and TRBJ1-6; TRBD1 is a possible D gene (5 bases). Per the germline V gene, CDR1 is MNHNY and CDR2 is SVGAGI (reference sequence). This CDR3 comprises 15 residues. V lost 4 bases and J lost 7, with 14 bases in between. The CDR3, as DNA: TGTGCCAGCAGTTCAGGAGGGTGGGGGAATTCACCCCTCCACTTT. Translated: CASSSGGWGNSPLHF.

J is TRBJ2-2 and V is TRBV2; 8 nucleotides agree with TRBD2. Germline V gives CDR1 SNHLY, CDR2 FYNNEI. This CDR3 has 15 amino acids. The V gene end was trimmed by 6 bases and the J gene end by 0 bases; junction bases not matched to a gene: 3. The CDR3 DNA reads TGTGCCAGCAGCCAAGCGGGGGCGAACACCGGGGAGCTGTTTTTT. Translating it yields CASSQAGANTGELFF.

This chain uses TRBV9 with TRBJ1-2; D is uncertain. Germline CDR1 SGDLS, CDR2 YYNGEE. V lost 2 bases and J 5 bases, leaving 10 bases between the germline ends. The CDR3 length is 13 residues. The CDR3 region has the DNA TGTGCCAGCAGCGTCGAGGAGTTGTATGGCTACACCTTC. This codes for CASSVEELYGYTF.